This T cell receptor (beta chain) was sequenced in a study of T cell clonotyping in hematopoietic cell transplantation. The count of this clone is one. V shed 0 bases and J shed 5 bases, with 8 bases lying between them. Germline CDR1 and CDR2: SGDLS and YYNGEE. This CDR3 contains 13 residues. Libraries were prepared by immunoSEQ multiplex PCR; TCRdb keeps only in-frame clonotypes and omits some of them. The data show 2,500 to 3,000 clones, about 80% seen once. The rearrangement uses TRBV9 and TRBJ1-2; no definite D call. The receptor was isolated from a male patient aged 55 to 69 who had an allogeneic stem cell transplant, so T cells may come from the graft donor. Some clones in this sample may be carry-over from other donors' samples. The material sequenced was peripheral blood mononuclear cells, taken 30 days after allogeneic stem cell transplant. CDR3 in amino acids: CASSVDVGYGYTF. The CDR3 DNA reads as TGTGCCAGCAGCGTAGATGTTGGGTATGGCTACACCTTC. Supplemented by reference TRBV9 and TRBJ1-2, the full variable domain reads DSGVTQTPKHLITATGQRVTLRCSPRSGDLSVYWYQQSLDQGLQFLIQYYNGEERAKGNILERFSAQQFPDLHSELNLSSLELGDSALYFCASSVDVGYGYTFGSGTRLTVV.